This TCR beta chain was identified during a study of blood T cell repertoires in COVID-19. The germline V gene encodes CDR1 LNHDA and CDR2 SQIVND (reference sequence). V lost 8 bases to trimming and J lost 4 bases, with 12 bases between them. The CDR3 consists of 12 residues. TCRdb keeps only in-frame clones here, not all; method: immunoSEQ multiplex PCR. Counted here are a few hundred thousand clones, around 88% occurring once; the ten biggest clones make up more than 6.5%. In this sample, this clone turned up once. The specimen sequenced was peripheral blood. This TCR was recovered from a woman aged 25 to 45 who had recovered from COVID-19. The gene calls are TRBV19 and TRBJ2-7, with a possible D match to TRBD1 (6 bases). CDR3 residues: CASAGRGYEQYF. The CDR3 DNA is TGTGCCAGTGCGGGCAGGGGTTACGAGCAGTACTTC. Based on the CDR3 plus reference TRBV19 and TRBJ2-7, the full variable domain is DGGITQSPKYLFRKEGQNVTLSCEQNLNHDAMYWYRQDPGQGLRLIYYSQIVNDFQKGDIAEGYSVSREKKESFPLTVTSAQKNPTAFYLCASAGRGYEQYFGPGTRLTVT.